These 12 T cell receptor beta chains came from one sample sequenced in a study of T cells after yellow fever vaccination. TCRdb passed the 5' RACE reads through MiXCR, listing each CDR3 protein once. This table holds some 200,000 distinct CDR3 sequences, roughly 9.6% found once. This sample comprised CD8+ T cells sorted from PBMCs, obtained 15 days after the yellow fever booster vaccination. Source of these receptors: a man aged 18 to 35 who received the YFV17D yellow fever vaccine.

This clonotype was recorded at least ten times. The chain employs TRBV29-1 and TRBJ2-5, with TRBD2 matching 10 bases. The V segment lost 6 bases and the J segment 4 bases; nucleotides outside the gene matches: 11. This CDR3 contains 15 residues. Germline lookup yields CDR1 SQVTM and CDR2 ANQGSEA. The CDR3 DNA reads as TGCAGCGTCCTATCTCTAGCGGGGGTCACAGAGACCCAGTACTTC. It yields the protein CSVLSLAGVTETQYF.

In its sample, this clonotype was seen a few times. The CDR3 DNA is TGCGCCAGCAGCCAAGGGGGGTGGACTGAAGCTTTCTTT. It is translated as CASSQGGWTEAFF. This rearrangement joins TRBV4-1 to TRBJ1-1, with D possibly TRBD1 on 5 matching bases. The CDR3 totals 13 residues. Germline CDR1 reads MGHRA; CDR2 reads YSYEKL. V lost 1 base and J lost 5, with 8 bases in between.

The rearrangement uses TRBV20-1 and TRBJ2-7; D gene ambiguous. The CDR3 contains 16 residues. From germline, CDR1 is DFQATT and CDR2 SNEGSKA (reference sequence). V was trimmed by 0 bases and J by 1 base, leaving 16 bases between them. CDR3 loop: CSARDFQAVRSYEQYF. CDR3 bases: TGCAGTGCTAGAGATTTCCAGGCGGTAAGGTCCTACGAGCAGTACTTC.

The V gene is TRBV9, the J gene TRBJ2-3; D is ambiguous. Germline CDR1 and CDR2: SGDLS and YYNGEE. Trimming cost V 2 bases and J 6 bases, with 7 bases left between them. This CDR3 contains 12 residues. CDR3 DNA sequence: TGTGCCAGCAGCGTGAACGGGGATACGCAGTATTTT. Amino acid sequence: CASSVNGDTQYF.

This clonotype was counted ten times or more. The genes are TRBV10-2 and TRBJ2-7; D assignment may be TRBD1 or TRBD2 (5 bases each). V was cut by 5 bases and J by 4 bases, with 12 bases left in between. CDR3 length equals 13 residues. CDR1 and CDR2 from the germline V gene are WSHSY and SAAADI. CDR3 protein: CASSPGRRYEQYF. The DNA of the CDR3 is TGCGCCAGCAGTCCGGGACGGAGATACGAGCAGTACTTC.

A few counts support this clonotype. The chain recombines TRBV20-1 with TRBJ2-7; the match to TRBD1 covers 10 bases. This CDR3 region has 15 residues. Trimming at V came to 3 bases and at J to 0 bases, leaving 5 bases not matched to a gene. Per germline, CDR1 DFQATT and CDR2 SNEGSKA (reference sequence). Here the CDR3 reads CSARGTGANSYEQYV. As DNA, the CDR3 is TGCAGTGCTAGGGGGACAGGGGCCAACTCCTACGAGCAGTACGTC.

This clonotype has ten or more counts. J is TRBJ2-1 and V is TRBV5-1; D might be TRBD1 (5 bases). Trimming cost V 4 bases and J 15 bases, with 23 bases left between them. Germline V gene sequence: CDR1 SGHRS, CDR2 YFSETQ. The CDR3 runs to 14 residues. The CDR3 DNA sequence: TGCGCCAGCAGCCCCCTAGGGCAAGGGGTAGAGAGGTTCTTC. Translation: CASSPLGQGVERFF. Filled out from reference TRBV5-1 and TRBJ2-1, the complete variable domain reads KAGVTQTPRYLIKTRGQQVTLSCSPISGHRSVSWYQQTPGQGLQFLFEYFSETQRNKGNFPGRFSGRQFSNSRSEMNVSTLELGDSALYLCASSPLGQGVERFFGPGTRLTVL.

In this sample, this clonotype turned up many times. This rearrangement joins TRBV6-4 to TRBJ2-3; TRBD2 matches 10 bases. The CDR3 runs 15 residues. V shed 4 bases, J shed 1 base, and the junction held 2 bases outside the gene matches. From germline, CDR1 is MRHNA and CDR2 SNTAGT. The CDR3 loop reads CASSATSGGTDTQYF. Here the CDR3 DNA reads TGTGCCAGCAGTGCAACTAGCGGGGGCACAGATACGCAGTATTTT.

The V call is TRBV4-1, the J call TRBJ1-6, with D perhaps TRBD1 (5 bases). Germline CDR1 MGHRA, CDR2 YSYEKL. The CDR3 spans 15 residues. The V gene lost 2 bases and the J gene lost 6 bases, with 11 bases spanning the gap. In DNA form, the CDR3 reads TGCGCCAGCAGCCAACGGGGGGAAGGTAATTCACCCCTCCACTTT. Encoded protein: CASSQRGEGNSPLHF.

This clonotype was found a few times. This chain joins TRBV4-1 and TRBJ2-7; D perhaps matches TRBD1 (6 bases). The CDR3 spans 17 residues. Between the trimmed V and J ends, which lost 1 base and 3 bases, there was a span of 19 bases. Germline V lookup: CDR1 MGHRA, CDR2 YSYEKL. Here the CDR3 DNA reads TGCGCCAGCAGCCAAGTCAAGTCGGGAACAGGGAGCTACGAGCAGTACTTC. Protein product: CASSQVKSGTGSYEQYF.

The chain is built from TRBV27 and TRBJ2-5, with a tentative D call TRBD2 (5 bases). V shed 0 bases and J shed 6 bases, with 11 bases lying between them. CDR1 and CDR2 (germline): MNHEY, SMNVEV (reference sequence). This CDR3 has 14 residues. The CDR3 here is CASSLSAGDQTQYF. For the CDR3, the DNA is TGTGCCAGCAGTTTATCGGCCGGGGATCAGACCCAGTACTTC.

This clonotype was detected only a few times. This chain uses TRBV27 with TRBJ2-7; TRBD1 agrees at 10 bases. Trimming took 5 bases from V and 6 from J; bases not matched to a gene: 4. This CDR3 has 13 residues. Germline V gene sequence: CDR1 MNHEY, CDR2 SMNVEV (reference sequence). CDR3 in amino acids: CASSPRTGGEQYV. The CDR3 DNA is TGTGCCAGCAGTCCTAGGACAGGGGGCGAGCAGTACGTC.